This T cell receptor beta chain derives from a study of radiation and T cells in renal cell carcinoma. General study results and limits: Top 100 clonotypes averaged around 50% in irradiated versus approximately 45% in nephrectomy-only tumors.

A remark on this clone: Its antigen is not known.

The CDR3 covers 13 residues. Trimming shortened V by 0 bases and J by 3 bases, and 6 bases separated the two germline ends. Germline loops: CDR1 SEHNR, CDR2 FQNEAQ (reference sequence). Only in-frame clones appear in the TCRdb table, and some are missing; sequencing was by immunoSEQ multiplex PCR. The table has approximately 12,000 clones, roughly 65% seen once. Treatment reported: treatment-naive control, cytoreductive nephrectomy. Sequenced control tumors were from about ten males and a few females, median age roughly 60. The chain couples TRBV7-9 to TRBJ2-7, with D unresolved. This receptor was taken from a woman over 75 with renal cell carcinoma. The sample here was tumor tissue, taken from a patient whose treatment was nephrectomy without radiotherapy. CDR3: CASSLALNYEQYV. Written as DNA, the CDR3 is TGTGCCAGCAGCTTAGCCCTGAACTACGAGCAGTACGTC.